Listed below are T cell receptor beta chains from one sample, sequenced in a study of low-dose radiotherapy and immunotherapy resistance in tumors. From the reads, TCRdb called clonotypes with MiXCR, one entry per CDR3 protein. The repertoire holds tens of thousands of distinct CDR3 sequences, with approximately 19% as singletons. The source material was PBMCs, sampled before treatment. The source of these receptors is a male donor with prostate cancer. Each CDR3 is given with its conserved first and last residue. The D gene is left open where the match is weak. Clone size is stated in some rows and not others, as once, few, many or a class when expanded.

abundance | j_gene | d_gene | v_gene | CDR3aa | CDR3nt
many | TRBJ1-5 | - | TRBV30 | CAWNGGSNQPQHF | TGTGCCTGGAATGGCGGTAGCAATCAGCCCCAGCATTTT
- | TRBJ2-1 | - | TRBV5-4 | CASSPYGPYNEQFF | TGTGCCAGCAGCCCATACGGGCCTTACAATGAGCAGTTCTTC
many | TRBJ2-1 | - | TRBV6-5 | CASSYEGGGLYNEQFF | TGTGCCAGCAGTTACGAGGGGGGGGGACTATACAATGAGCAGTTCTTC
many | TRBJ2-1 | - | TRBV7-3 | CASSLTREANEQFF | TGTGCCAGCAGCTTAACCAGGGAGGCCAATGAGCAGTTCTTC
many | TRBJ2-7 | - | TRBV7-2 | CASSLVGTTAPVQYF | TGTGCCAGCAGCTTAGTTGGGACCACCGCCCCTGTGCAGTACTTC
many | TRBJ2-3 | - | TRBV19 | CASSIPGYTDTQYF | TGTGCCAGTAGTATCCCGGGGTACACAGATACGCAGTATTTT
- | TRBJ1-1 | - | TRBV4-1 | CASSQDRYTEAFF | TGCGCCAGCAGCCAAGATCGGTACACTGAAGCTTTCTTT
many | TRBJ1-1 | TRBD1 | TRBV7-9 | CASSSRDRILKEAFF | TGTGCCAGCAGTTCTCGGGACAGGATCCTGAAGGAAGCTTTCTTT
many | TRBJ2-2 | - | TRBV3-1 | CASSQAQVTGELFF | TGTGCCAGCAGCCAAGCACAGGTCACCGGGGAGCTGTTTTTT
- | TRBJ1-3 | TRBD1 | TRBV20-1 | CSASRGTGGFGNTIYF | TGCAGTGCAAGTAGGGGGACAGGGGGTTTTGGAAACACCATATATTTT
- | TRBJ2-1 | TRBD1 | TRBV2 | CASRGTGGYNEQFF | TGTGCCAGCAGGGGGACAGGGGGCTACAATGAGCAGTTCTTC
many | TRBJ2-7 | - | TRBV6-1 | CASSESGTAGFEQYF | TGTGCCAGCAGTGAATCTGGGACAGCGGGATTCGAGCAGTACTTC
many | TRBJ1-4 | - | TRBV4-1 | CASRKTGRSNEKLFF | TGCGCCAGCAGAAAGACGGGACGGTCTAATGAAAAACTGTTTTTT
many | TRBJ2-5 | - | TRBV10-3 | CAISDGKSLETQYF | TGTGCCATCAGTGATGGGAAGAGCCTTGAGACCCAGTACTTC
many | TRBJ2-2 | TRBD2 | TRBV5-3 | CARSPGTSGGPWNTGELFF | TGTGCCAGAAGCCCGGGGACTAGCGGGGGCCCGTGGAACACCGGGGAGCTGTTTTTT
- | TRBJ2-1 | TRBD2 | TRBV2 | CASRVAGGSDEQFF | TGTGCCAGCAGGGTAGCGGGAGGGTCCGATGAGCAGTTCTTC
many | TRBJ2-1 | - | TRBV21-1 | CASSKLAYNEQFF | TGTGCCAGCAGCAAGTTGGCTTACAATGAGCAGTTCTTC
many | TRBJ2-7 | TRBD2 | TRBV20-1 | CSASPLAGGGYEQYF | TGCAGTGCTAGTCCCCTAGCGGGAGGAGGGTACGAGCAGTACTTC
many | TRBJ1-2 | TRBD1 | TRBV7-2 | CASSNPGQGYWGYTF | TGTGCCAGCAGCAACCCGGGACAGGGGTACTGGGGCTACACCTTC
many | TRBJ1-2 | - | TRBV21-1 | CASSKAADRGDSYYGYTF | TGTGCCAGCAGCAAAGCCGCGGACAGGGGCGATTCCTACTATGGCTACACCTTC
- | TRBJ2-5 | - | TRBV2 | CASSERLGLETQYF | TGTGCCAGCAGTGAACGACTAGGCCTGGAGACCCAGTACTTC
many | TRBJ2-7 | - | TRBV5-4 | CASSTDPSSYEQYF | TGTGCCAGCAGCACGGACCCAAGCTCCTACGAGCAGTACTTC
many | TRBJ2-1 | TRBD2 | TRBV20-1 | CSARDSGLAGVRDEQFF | TGCAGTGCTAGAGACTCCGGACTAGCGGGAGTCCGCGATGAGCAGTTCTTC
many | TRBJ1-1 | - | TRBV27 | CASSPQGTQFTLTTEAFF | TGTGCCAGCAGTCCCCAGGGGACCCAGTTCACATTGACCACTGAAGCTTTCTTT
many | TRBJ2-3 | - | TRBV7-2 | CASSLGGWGTDTQYF | TGTGCCAGCAGCTTGGGCGGGTGGGGCACAGATACGCAGTATTTT
many | TRBJ2-7 | - | TRBV6-2/TRBV6-3 | CASRIGPLYGLYEQYF | TGTGCCAGCAGGATCGGGCCCCTCTACGGGCTCTACGAGCAGTACTTC
many | TRBJ2-1 | TRBD2 | TRBV19 | CASSISGDYYNEQFF | TGTGCCAGTAGTATCAGTGGGGACTACTACAATGAGCAGTTCTTC